This T cell receptor beta chain was documented in a study of post-analysis software for immune sequencing data. cDNA libraries for TCR beta contained unique molecular identifiers. With roughly 1 to 11 million T cells as the source, approximately 450,000 cDNA molecules resulted. MiXCR, run by TCRdb on the PCR reads, gives a single entry per CDR3 protein. The sample includes 350,000 to 500,000 distinct CDR3 sequences, 35% to 45% seen only once; the top ten take about 7.6%. Study results and limitations: F measure clustering grouped samples strongly by preparation batch.

To note about this clonotype: No antigen is known for it.

The TCR originated in a girl aged 2 to 10 with multiple sclerosis. Sequenced input: blood.

Here the CDR3 reads CASSVLGTHTGELFF. The CDR3 nucleotides are TGTGCCAGCAGCGTCCTCGGGACTCACACCGGGGAGCTGTTTTTT. V and J are TRBV9 and TRBJ2-2; D may be TRBD2 (6 bases). Germline CDR1 SGDLS, CDR2 YYNGEE. The CDR3 runs 15 residues. Trimming took 2 bases from V and 3 from J, leaving 11 bases between them.